Sequencing of this T cell receptor beta chain was carried out in a study of T cells after yellow fever vaccination. General study findings and limits: The booster saw the reappearance of most primary-vaccination clones (nearly 98% CD4, 88% CD8). It was a small share of clonotypes that appeared in both CD4 and CD8 compartments.

This clonotype was found many times. Its matching antigen is unknown. MiXCR, run by TCRdb on the 5' RACE reads, gives a single entry per CDR3 protein. The sample records about 69,000 distinct CDR3 sequences, approximately 6.2% being singletons. CDR3 length equals 16 residues. Germline CDR1 and CDR2: DFQATT and SNEGSKA (reference sequence). Losses at the gene ends were 1 base for V and 4 bases for J; bases not matched to a gene: 11. The clonotype originates from a man between 18 and 29 years old who received the YFV17D yellow fever vaccine. This chain joins TRBV20-1 and TRBJ2-5; 8 nucleotides agree with TRBD2. The sequencing here drew on CD4+ T cells sorted from PBMCs, taken more than 14 days after the first yellow fever vaccination. The chain's CDR3 is CSARGLGGAKRETQYF. The CDR3 DNA reads as TGCAGTGCTAGAGGTCTCGGGGGGGCTAAACGAGAGACCCAGTACTTC.